This TCR beta chain was identified in a study of OX40 agonist ivuxolimab in advanced cancers. Findings and limits, study-wide: More expanded clones were found, on average, in CD8+ than in CD4+ T cells. No antigen was identified for the clonally expanded peripheral T cells. Both CD4+ and CD8+ T cell populations in blood had undergone clonal expansion by week 6 at 0.1 to 3.0 mg/kg.

About this clone: No antigen is known for it.

Germline V gene data show CDR1 as SGHTA and CDR2 as FQGTGA. The CDR3 spans 15 residues. V was cut by 0 bases and J by 3 bases, with 10 bases left in between. Produced via immunoSEQ multiplex PCR; TCRdb's table is partial and in-frame only. The sample consists of about 42,000 clones, around 83% of them appearing once. The sequenced sample was CD4+ or CD8+ T cells sorted from blood, obtained in a trial of the OX40 agonist ivuxolimab. The V gene is TRBV7-3, the J gene TRBJ2-3; D perhaps matches TRBD1 (6 bases). This receptor was taken from an adult with an advanced solid tumor such as melanoma, head and neck, liver or kidney cancer. The CDR3 loop reads CASSLTAGETDTQYF. The CDR3 bases are TGTGCCAGCAGCTTAACCGCAGGGGAAACAGATACGCAGTATTTT.